This T cell receptor beta chain emerged from a study of blood T cells in healthy people across ages. Each sample provided at least 6 micrograms of extracted total RNA. Germline CDR1 MNHEY, CDR2 SMNVEV (reference sequence). This CDR3 comprises 14 residues. Trimming removed 2 bases at V and 6 bases at J, with 13 bases between. With a J-beta primer mix and a sample-barcoded 5' primer, a second PCR ran roughly 7 to 11 cycles. TCRdb re-analysed the 5' RACE reads in MiXCR, keeping a single row per CDR3 protein. There are under 2 million distinct CDR3 sequences in the sample; almost 35% occur only once, and about 11% lies in the top ten.

Input material: blood. The TCR was taken from a woman under 40 in good health. The chain carries TRBV27 and TRBJ1-2, with D hard to call. CDR3 residues: CASSLTTPVNGYTF. The CDR3 DNA reads as TGTGCCAGCAGTTTAACCACCCCCGTCAATGGCTACACCTTC.